This T cell receptor beta chain stems from a study of control samples from healthy donors and cancer patients. CDR3 length: 14 residues. The germline V and J ends were trimmed by 0 bases and 6 bases, with 12 bases remaining between them. In germline, CDR1 is SNHLY, CDR2 FYNNEI. The method was immunoSEQ multiplex PCR; TCRdb's version includes in-frame clones alone and lacks a portion of them. The sample lists some 120,000 clones; approximately 95% were seen once. The chain uses TRBV2 and TRBJ2-7, with D hard to call. Sequencing input: blood. This receptor was identified in a man aged 25 to 40 in good health. The CDR3, as DNA: TGTGCCAGCAGTGAAGCGTTTACAGTCCGCGAGCAGTACTTC. It encodes CASSEAFTVREQYF.